A single sample is the source of the 8 T cell receptor beta chains below, sequenced in a study of blood T cell repertoires in COVID-19. Measured with immunoSEQ multiplex PCR; TCRdb has only the in-frame clones, and not every one. The data show about 160,000 clones, about 86% seen once. Material: peripheral blood. These receptors came from a woman older than 75 with acute or convalescent COVID-19.

This clone was picked up one time. The gene calls are TRBV7-5 and TRBJ2-1; the table's D call TRBD2 went unverified against the DNA. TRBV7-5 has pseudogene status. The CDR3 contains 18 residues. The CDR3 DNA reads as TGTGCCAGAAGCCGCTACGGGGCCGTAGCGGGAGTTTTGGATGAGCAGTTCTTC. Translation gives CARSRYGAVAGVLDEQFF.

This chain connects TRBV9 to TRBJ2-7; D is possibly TRBD1 (5 bases). V was shortened by 2 bases and J by 4 bases, with 16 bases between the two germline ends. The CDR3 runs 15 residues. Germline V gives CDR1 SGDLS, CDR2 YYNGEE. Here the CDR3 DNA reads TGTGCCAGCAGCGTGCATGGGCAGGGTGCATACGAGCAGTACTTC. Its translation: CASSVHGQGAYEQYF.

This clone appeared once. This chain links TRBV7-9 with TRBJ2-5; 7 positions match TRBD1. Germline trimming cut 5 bases from V and 4 bases from J; bases unmatched to any gene: 13. The CDR3 extends over 16 amino acids. From germline, CDR1 is SEHNR and CDR2 FQNEAQ (reference sequence). The DNA of the CDR3 is TGTGCCAGCAGCCCTAGGGCGACAGGGTCAGCAGAGACCCAGTACTTC. Its protein product is CASSPRATGSAETQYF. Based on the CDR3 plus reference TRBV7-9 and TRBJ2-5, the full variable domain is DTGVSQNPRHKITKRGQNVTFRCDPISEHNRLYWYRQTLGQGPEFLTYFQNEAQLEKSRLLSDRFSAERPKGSFSTLEIQRTEQGDSAMYLCASSPRATGSAETQYFGPGTRLLVL.

This clone appeared once. V usage is TRBV5-1 and J usage is TRBJ1-6, with 7 bases that match TRBD1. The CDR3 has 14 residues. Unmatched junction bases numbered 4, after V lost 3 bases and J lost 7 bases. The germline V gene encodes CDR1 SGHRS and CDR2 YFSETQ. CDR3 amino acids: CASSSGQTNSPLHF. The DNA of the CDR3 is TGCGCCAGCAGCTCGGGACAGACCAATTCACCCCTCCACTTT.

The V gene is TRBV10-3, the J gene TRBJ1-5; D gene unclear. Looked up from germline, CDR1 is ENHRY and CDR2 is SYGVKD. V lost 1 base to trimming and J lost 5 bases, with 3 bases between them. This CDR3 spans 12 amino acids. As DNA, the CDR3 is TGTGCCATCAGTGAGTTCGATCAGCCCCAGCATTTT. The encoded protein is CAISEFDQPQHF.

The rearrangement uses TRBV10-3 and TRBJ1-3, with TRBD1 matching 10 bases. Germline V gene lookup returns CDR1 ENHRY and CDR2 SYGVKD. V lost 0 bases to trimming and J lost 4 bases; unmatched junction nucleotides: 6. This CDR3 spans 17 amino acids. The CDR3 DNA reads as TGTGCCATCAGTGAGTCGAGACAGGGGGCGCCGGGAAACACCATATATTTT. Its translation: CAISESRQGAPGNTIYF.

The sample holds a few counts of this clone. The V and J genes are TRBV7-2 and TRBJ1-2; the D is unclear. The V end was cut by 4 bases, the J end by 6 bases, with 15 bases between. This CDR3 has 14 residues. Germline V gene sequence: CDR1 SGHTA, CDR2 FQGNSA. CDR3 amino acids: CASSSGFGYDGYTF. The DNA for the CDR3 is TGTGCCAGCAGCTCCGGGTTCGGATATGATGGCTACACCTTC.

This clone was found a few times. The chain uses TRBV6-6 and TRBJ1-5, with TRBD1 as a possible D gene (6 bases). Per germline, CDR1 MNHNY and CDR2 SVGAGI (reference sequence). The V and J ends lost 3 bases and 8 bases respectively, with 14 bases between them. This CDR3 has 14 amino acids. CDR3 in DNA: TGTGCCAGCAGTTATGTCCAGGGGAGAAAGCCCCAGCATTTT. The encoded protein is CASSYVQGRKPQHF.